This TCR beta chain was recovered during a study of beta chain features in type 1 diabetes. Study-level points and caveats: PCR might pick shorter templates more often, in the same way for patients and controls. TCRB CDR3s from Type 1 diabetes patients were moderately but significantly shorter in all four CD4+ subsets.

The study reverse transcribed the entire isolated RNA, so it sequenced expressed TCRB transcripts. Method: immunoSEQ multiplex PCR; TCRdb's copy keeps in-frame clones and lacks some. Of around 250,000 clones in the sample, approximately 15% are singletons; the top ten hold approximately 0.02%. A note on this clone: Its antigen remains unidentified.

The authors sorted CD4+ naive, central memory, regulatory and stem cell-like memory cells via CD45RO/CCR7/CD25/CD127/CD95/CD27. CDR1 SNHLY and CDR2 FYNNEI come from the germline V gene. V shed 6 bases and J 3 bases; nucleotides not matched to a gene: 7. The CDR3 has 15 residues. This receptor was obtained from a man aged 30-40 years with type 1 diabetes. Sequencing was carried out using naive CD4+ T cells from blood. The chain employs TRBV2 and TRBJ2-2, with 7 bases fitting TRBD1. CDR3 DNA sequence: TGTGCCAGCAGACTACAGGGGTTGGACACCGGGGAGCTGTTTTTT. This sequence encodes CASRLQGLDTGELFF. The entire variable domain, with the rest obtained from reference TRBV2 and TRBJ2-2, is as follows: EPEVTQTPSHQVTQMGQEVILRCVPISNHLYFYWYRQILGQKVEFLVSFYNNEISEKSEIFDDQFSVERPDGSNFTLKIRSTKLEDSAMYFCASRLQGLDTGELFFGEGSRLTVL.